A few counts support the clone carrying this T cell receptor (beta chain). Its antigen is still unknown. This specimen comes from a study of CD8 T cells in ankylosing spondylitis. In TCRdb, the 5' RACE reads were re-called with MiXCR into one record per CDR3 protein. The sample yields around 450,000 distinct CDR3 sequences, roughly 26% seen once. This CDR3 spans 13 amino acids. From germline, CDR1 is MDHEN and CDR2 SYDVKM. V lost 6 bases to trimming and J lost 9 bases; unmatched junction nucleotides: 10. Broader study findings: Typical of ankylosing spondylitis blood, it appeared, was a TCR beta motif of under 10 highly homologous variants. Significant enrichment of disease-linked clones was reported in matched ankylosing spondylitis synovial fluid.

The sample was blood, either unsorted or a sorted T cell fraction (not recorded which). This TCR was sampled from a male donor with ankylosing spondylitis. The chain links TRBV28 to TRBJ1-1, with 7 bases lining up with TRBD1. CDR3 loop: CASRLQGGVKAFF. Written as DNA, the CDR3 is TGTGCCAGCAGATTGCAGGGGGGAGTTAAAGCTTTCTTT.